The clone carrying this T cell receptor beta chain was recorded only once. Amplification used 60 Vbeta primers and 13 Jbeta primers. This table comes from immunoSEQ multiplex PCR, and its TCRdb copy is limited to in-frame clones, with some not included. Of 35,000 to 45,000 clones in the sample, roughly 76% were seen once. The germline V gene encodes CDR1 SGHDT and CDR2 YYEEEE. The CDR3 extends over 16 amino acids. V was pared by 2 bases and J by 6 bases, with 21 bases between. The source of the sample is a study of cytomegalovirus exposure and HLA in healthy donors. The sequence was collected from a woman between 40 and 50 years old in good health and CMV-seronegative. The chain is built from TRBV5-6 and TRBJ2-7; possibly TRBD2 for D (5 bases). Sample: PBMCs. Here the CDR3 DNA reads TGTGCCAGCAGCTTTCGGTTCTTTAACAGCGAGGGCGAGCAGTACGTC. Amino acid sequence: CASSFRFFNSEGEQYV.